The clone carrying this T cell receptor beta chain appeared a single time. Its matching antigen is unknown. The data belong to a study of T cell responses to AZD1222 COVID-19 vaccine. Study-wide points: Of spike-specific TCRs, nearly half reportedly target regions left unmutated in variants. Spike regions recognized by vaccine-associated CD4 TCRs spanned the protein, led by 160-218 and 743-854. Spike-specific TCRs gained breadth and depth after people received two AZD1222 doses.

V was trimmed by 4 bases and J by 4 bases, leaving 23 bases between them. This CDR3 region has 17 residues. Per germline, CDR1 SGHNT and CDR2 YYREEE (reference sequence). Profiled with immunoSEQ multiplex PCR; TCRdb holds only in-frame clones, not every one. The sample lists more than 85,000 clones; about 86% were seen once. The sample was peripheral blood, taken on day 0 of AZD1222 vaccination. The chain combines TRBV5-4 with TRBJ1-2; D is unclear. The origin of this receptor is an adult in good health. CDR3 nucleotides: TGTGCCAGCAGCCCAGCGGGCCGAACAGCAGACCGCTATGGCTACACCTTC. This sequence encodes CASSPAGRTADRYGYTF.